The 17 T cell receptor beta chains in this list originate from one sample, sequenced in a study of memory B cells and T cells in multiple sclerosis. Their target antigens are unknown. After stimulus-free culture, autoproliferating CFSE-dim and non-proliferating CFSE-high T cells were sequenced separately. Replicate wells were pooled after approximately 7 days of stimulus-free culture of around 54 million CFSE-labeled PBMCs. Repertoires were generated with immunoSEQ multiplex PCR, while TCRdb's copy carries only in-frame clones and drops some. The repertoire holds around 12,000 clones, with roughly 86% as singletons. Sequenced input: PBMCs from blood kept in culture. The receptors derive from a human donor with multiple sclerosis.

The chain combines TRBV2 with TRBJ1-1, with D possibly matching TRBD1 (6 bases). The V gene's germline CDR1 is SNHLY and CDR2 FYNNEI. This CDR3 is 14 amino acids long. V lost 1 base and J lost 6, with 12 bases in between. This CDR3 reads CASSEGVRGAEAFF. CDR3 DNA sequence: TGTGCCAGCAGTGAAGGCGTTAGGGGGGCTGAAGCTTTCTTT.

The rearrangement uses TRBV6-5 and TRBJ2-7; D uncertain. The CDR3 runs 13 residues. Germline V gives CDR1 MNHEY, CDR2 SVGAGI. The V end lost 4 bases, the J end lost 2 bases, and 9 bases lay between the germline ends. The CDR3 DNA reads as TGTGCCAGCAGTTTGGGCACCGCCTACGAGCAGTACTTC. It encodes CASSLGTAYEQYF.

The CDR3, as DNA: TGTGCCAGCAGCCCTCCGGGACAGGCCGTTGACTACGAGCAGTACTTC. Amino acid sequence: CASSPPGQAVDYEQYF. This chain links TRBV2 with TRBJ2-7; 8 bases agree with TRBD1. After removal of 6 bases from V and 3 bases from J, the junction contained 13 bases not matched to a gene. Germline CDR1 and CDR2: SNHLY and FYNNEI. The CDR3 length is 16 residues.

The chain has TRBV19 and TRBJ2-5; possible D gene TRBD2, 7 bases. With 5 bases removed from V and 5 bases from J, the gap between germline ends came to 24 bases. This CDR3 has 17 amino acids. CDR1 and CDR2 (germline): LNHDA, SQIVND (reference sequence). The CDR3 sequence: CASSPHRGAPGFETQYF. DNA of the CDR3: TGTGCCAGTAGTCCCCACCGGGGGGCGCCCGGTTTCGAGACCCAGTACTTC.

The CDR3 is CASSRGTTYNEQFF. CDR3 nucleotide sequence: TGTGCCAGCAGCCGTGGGACCACTTACAATGAGCAGTTCTTC. This chain joins TRBV11-2 and TRBJ2-1; D might be TRBD1 or TRBD2, each matching 5 bases. The ends were cut back, 5 bases at V and 4 bases at J, with 12 bases in the middle. The CDR3 is 14 amino acids. The V gene's germline CDR1 is SGHAT and CDR2 FQNNGV.

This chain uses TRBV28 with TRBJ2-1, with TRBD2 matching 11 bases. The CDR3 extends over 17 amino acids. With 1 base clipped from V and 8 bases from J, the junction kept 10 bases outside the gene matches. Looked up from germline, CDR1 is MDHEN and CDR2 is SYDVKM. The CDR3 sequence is CASSLLLAGGTPDEQFF. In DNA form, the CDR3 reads TGTGCCAGCAGTTTATTGCTAGCGGGAGGTACTCCTGATGAGCAGTTCTTC.

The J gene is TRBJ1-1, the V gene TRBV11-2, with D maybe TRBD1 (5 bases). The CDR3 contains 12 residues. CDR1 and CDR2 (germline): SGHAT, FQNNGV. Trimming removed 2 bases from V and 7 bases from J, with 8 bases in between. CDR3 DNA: TGTGCCAGCAGCTTATTAACAGGTGAAGCTTTCTTT. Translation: CASSLLTGEAFF.

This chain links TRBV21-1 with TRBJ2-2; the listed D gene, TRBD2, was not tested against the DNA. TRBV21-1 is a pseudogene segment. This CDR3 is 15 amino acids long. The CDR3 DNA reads TGTGCCAGCAGCCCTACCACTACCGGGACCGGGGAGCTGTTTTTT. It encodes CASSPTTTGTGELFF.

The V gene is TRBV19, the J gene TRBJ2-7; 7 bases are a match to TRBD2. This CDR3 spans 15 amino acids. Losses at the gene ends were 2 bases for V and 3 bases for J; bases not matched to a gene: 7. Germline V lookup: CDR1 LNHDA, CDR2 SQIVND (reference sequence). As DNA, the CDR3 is TGTGCCAGTAGTATAACAGGCGGGAGCGGCTACGAGCAGTACTTC. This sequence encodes CASSITGGSGYEQYF.

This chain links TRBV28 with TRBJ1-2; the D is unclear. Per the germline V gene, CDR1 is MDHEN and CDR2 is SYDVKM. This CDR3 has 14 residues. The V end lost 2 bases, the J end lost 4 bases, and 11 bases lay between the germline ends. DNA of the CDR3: TGTGCCAGCAGTTTAAATGAGGCAGGCTATGGCTACACCTTC. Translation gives CASSLNEAGYGYTF.

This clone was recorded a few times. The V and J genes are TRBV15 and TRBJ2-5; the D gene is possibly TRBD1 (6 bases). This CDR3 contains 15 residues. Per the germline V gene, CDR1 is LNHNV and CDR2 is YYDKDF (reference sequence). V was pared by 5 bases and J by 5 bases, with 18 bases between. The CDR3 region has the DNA TGTGCCACCAGCTACCGAGCAGGGGCTCGGGAGACCCAGTACTTC. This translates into CATSYRAGARETQYF. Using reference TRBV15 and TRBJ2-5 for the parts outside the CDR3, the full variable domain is DAMVIQNPRYQVTQFGKPVTLSCSQTLNHNVMYWYQQKSSQAPKLLFHYYDKDFNNEADTPDNFQSRRPNTSFCFLDIRSPGLGDTAMYLCATSYRAGARETQYFGPGTRLLVL.

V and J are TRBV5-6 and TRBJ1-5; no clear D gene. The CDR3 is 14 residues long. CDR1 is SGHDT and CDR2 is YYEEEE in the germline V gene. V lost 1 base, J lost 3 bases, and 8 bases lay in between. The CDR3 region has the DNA TGTGCCAGCAGCTTGAGGGTGGCCAATCAGCCCCAGCATTTT. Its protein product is CASSLRVANQPQHF.

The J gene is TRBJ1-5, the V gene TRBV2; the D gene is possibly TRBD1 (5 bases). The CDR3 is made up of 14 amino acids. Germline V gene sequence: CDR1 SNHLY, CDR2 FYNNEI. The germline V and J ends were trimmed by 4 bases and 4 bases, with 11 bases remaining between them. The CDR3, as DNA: TGTGCCAGCAGTGCGGACATGGGGAATCAGCCCCAGCATTTT. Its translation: CASSADMGNQPQHF.

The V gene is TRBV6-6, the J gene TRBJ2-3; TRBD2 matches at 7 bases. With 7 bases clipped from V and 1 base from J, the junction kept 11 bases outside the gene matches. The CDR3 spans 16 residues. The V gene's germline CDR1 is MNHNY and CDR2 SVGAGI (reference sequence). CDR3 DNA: TGTGCCAGCACTAGTGGGGGGGAGGATGGCACAGATACGCAGTATTTT. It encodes CASTSGGEDGTDTQYF.

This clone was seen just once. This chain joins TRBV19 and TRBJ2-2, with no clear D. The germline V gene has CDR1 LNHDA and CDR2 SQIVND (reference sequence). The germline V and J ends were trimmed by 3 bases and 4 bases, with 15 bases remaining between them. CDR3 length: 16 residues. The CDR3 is CASSIPTFSSTGELFF. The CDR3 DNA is TGTGCCAGTAGTATCCCAACTTTTAGCAGCACCGGGGAGCTGTTTTTT.

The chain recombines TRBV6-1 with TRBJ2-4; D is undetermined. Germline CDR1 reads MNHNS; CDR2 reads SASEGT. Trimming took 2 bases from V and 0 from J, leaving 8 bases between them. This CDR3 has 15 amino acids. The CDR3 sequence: CASSEIGLAKNIQYF. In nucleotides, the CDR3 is TGTGCCAGCAGTGAAATTGGGTTAGCCAAAAACATTCAGTACTTC.

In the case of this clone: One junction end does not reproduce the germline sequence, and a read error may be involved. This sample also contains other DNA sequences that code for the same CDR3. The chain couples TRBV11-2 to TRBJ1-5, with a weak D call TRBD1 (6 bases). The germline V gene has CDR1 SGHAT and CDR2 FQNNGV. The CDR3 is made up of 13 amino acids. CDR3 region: CASSLHGGQPQHF. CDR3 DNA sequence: TGTGCCAGCAGCTTGCATGGGGGGCAGCCCCAGCACTTT. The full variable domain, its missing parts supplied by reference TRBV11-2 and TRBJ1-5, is EAGVAQSPRYKIIEKRQSVAFWCNPISGHATLYWYQQILGQGPKLLIQFQNNGVVDDSQLPKDRFSAERLKGVDSTLKIQPAKLEDSAVYLCASSLHGGQPQHFGDGTRLSIL.